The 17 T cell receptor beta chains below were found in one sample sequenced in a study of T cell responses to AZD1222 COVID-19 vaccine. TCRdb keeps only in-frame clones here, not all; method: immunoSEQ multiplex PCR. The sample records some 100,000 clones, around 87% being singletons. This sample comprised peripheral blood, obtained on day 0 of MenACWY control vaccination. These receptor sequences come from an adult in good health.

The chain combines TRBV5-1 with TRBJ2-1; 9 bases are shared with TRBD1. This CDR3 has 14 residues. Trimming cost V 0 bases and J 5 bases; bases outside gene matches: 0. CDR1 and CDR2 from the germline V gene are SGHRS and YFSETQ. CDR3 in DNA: TGCGCCAGCAGCTTGGGGACAGGGGACAATGAGCAGTTCTTC. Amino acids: CASSLGTGDNEQFF.

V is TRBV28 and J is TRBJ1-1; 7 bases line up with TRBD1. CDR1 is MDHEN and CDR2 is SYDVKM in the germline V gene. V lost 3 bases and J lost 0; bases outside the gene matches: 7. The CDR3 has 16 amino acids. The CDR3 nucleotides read TGTGCCAGCAGTTTCCCAAGAACAGGGGTGAACACTGAAGCTTTCTTT. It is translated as CASSFPRTGVNTEAFF.

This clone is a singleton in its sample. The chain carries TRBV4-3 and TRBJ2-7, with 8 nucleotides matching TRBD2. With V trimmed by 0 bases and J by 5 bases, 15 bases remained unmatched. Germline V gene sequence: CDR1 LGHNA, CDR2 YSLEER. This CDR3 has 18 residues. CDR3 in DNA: TGCGCCAGCAGCCAAGATCCAGCGGGGGCCGCTGTGCCTAACGAGCAGTACTTC. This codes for CASSQDPAGAAVPNEQYF.

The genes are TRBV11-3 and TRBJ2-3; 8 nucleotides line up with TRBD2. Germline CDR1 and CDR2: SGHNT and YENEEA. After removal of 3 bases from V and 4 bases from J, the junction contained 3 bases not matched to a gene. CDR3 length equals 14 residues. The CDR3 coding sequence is TGTGCCAGCAGCTTGGTAGCGGGGTCAGATACGCAGTATTTT. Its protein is CASSLVAGSDTQYF.

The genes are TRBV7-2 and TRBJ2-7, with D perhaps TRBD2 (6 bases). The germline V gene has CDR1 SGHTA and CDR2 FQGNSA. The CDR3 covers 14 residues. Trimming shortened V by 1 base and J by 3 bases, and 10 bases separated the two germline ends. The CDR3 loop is CASSLGAGSYEQYF. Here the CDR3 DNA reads TGTGCCAGCAGCTTAGGCGCCGGGAGCTACGAGCAGTACTTC.

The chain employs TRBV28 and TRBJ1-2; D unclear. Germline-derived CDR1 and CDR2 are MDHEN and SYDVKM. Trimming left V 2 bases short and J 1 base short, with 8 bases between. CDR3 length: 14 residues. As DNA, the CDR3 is TGTGCCAGCAGTTTACCTGAGGGTAACTATGGCTACACCTTC. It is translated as CASSLPEGNYGYTF.

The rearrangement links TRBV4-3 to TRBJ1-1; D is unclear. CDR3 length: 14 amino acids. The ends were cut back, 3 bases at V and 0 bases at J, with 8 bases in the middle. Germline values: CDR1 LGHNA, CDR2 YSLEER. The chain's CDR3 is CASSHGPMNTEAFF. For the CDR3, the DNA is TGCGCCAGCAGCCACGGACCCATGAACACTGAAGCTTTCTTT.

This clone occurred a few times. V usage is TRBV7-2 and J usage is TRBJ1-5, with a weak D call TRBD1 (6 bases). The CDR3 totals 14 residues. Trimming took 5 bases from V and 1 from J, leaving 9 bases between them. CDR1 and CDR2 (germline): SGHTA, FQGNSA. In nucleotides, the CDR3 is TGTGCCAGCAGCACAGGGTTCAGCAATCAGCCCCAGCATTTT. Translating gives CASSTGFSNQPQHF.

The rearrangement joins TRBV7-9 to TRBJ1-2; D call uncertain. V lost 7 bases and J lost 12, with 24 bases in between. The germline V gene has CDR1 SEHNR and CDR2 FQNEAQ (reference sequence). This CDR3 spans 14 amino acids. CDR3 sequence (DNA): TGTGCCAGCATCATCGAGGGCCACGGTGGTTTTCACACCTTC. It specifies CASIIEGHGGFHTF.

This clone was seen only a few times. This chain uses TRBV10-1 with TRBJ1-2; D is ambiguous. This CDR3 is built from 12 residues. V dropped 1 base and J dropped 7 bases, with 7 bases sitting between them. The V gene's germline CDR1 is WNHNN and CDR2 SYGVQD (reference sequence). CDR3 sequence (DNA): TGCGCCAGCAGTGAGTTAGGAGCTGGCTACACCTTC. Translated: CASSELGAGYTF.

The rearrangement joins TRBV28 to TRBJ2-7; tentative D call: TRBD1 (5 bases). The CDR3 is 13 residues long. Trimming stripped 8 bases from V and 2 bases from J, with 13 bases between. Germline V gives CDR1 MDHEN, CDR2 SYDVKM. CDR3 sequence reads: CASAAGLPYEQYF. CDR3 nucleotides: TGTGCCAGCGCCGCAGGGTTGCCCTACGAGCAGTACTTC. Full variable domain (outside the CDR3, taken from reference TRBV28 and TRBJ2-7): DVKVTQSSRYLVKRTGEKVFLECVQDMDHENMFWYRQDPGLGLRLIYFSYDVKMKEKGDIPEGYSVSREKKERFSLILESASTNQTSMYLCASAAGLPYEQYFGPGTRLTVT.

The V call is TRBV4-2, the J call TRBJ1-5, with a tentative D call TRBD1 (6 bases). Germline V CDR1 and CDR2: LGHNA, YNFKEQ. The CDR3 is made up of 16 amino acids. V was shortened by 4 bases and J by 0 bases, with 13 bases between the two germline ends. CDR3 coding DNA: TGTGCCAGCAGCCCTATTCCAGGGGATAGCAATCAGCCCCAGCATTTT. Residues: CASSPIPGDSNQPQHF.

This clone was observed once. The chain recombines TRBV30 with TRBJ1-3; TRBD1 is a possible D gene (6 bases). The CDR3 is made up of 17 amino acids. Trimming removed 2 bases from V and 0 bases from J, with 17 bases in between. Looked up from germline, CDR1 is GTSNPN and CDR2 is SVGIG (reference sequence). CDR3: CAWSPSWGLSSGNTIYF. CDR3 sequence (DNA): TGTGCCTGGAGTCCCTCTTGGGGGCTGAGCTCTGGAAACACCATATATTTT. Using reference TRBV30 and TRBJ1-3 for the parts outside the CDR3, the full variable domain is SQTIHQWPATLVQPVGSPLSLECTVEGTSNPNLYWYRQAAGRGLQLLFYSVGIGQISSEVPQNLSASRPQDRQFILSSKKLLLSDSGFYLCAWSPSWGLSSGNTIYFGEGSWLTVV.

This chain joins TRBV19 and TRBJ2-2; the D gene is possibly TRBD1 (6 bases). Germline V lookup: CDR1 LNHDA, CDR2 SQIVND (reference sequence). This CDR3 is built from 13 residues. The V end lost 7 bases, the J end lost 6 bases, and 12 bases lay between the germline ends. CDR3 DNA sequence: TGTGCCAGTACCCAGGGGCGGGCCGGGGAGCTGTTTTTT. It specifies CASTQGRAGELFF.

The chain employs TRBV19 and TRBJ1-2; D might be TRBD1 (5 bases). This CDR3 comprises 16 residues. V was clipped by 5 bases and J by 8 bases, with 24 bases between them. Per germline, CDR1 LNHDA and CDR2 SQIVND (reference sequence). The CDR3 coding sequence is TGTGCCAGTAGTCGAGACCAGGCTGTGGGGCGGGGAGGCTACACCTTC. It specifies CASSRDQAVGRGGYTF.

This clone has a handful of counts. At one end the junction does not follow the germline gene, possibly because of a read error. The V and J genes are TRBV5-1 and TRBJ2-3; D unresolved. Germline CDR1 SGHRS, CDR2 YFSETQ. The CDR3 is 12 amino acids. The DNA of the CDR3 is TGCGCCAGCACCTTGGAGCGAGATACGCAGTATTTT. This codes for CASTLERDTQYF.

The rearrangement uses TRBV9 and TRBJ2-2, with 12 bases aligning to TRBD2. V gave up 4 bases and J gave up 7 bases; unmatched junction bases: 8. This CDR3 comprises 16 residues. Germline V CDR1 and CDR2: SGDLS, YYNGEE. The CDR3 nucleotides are TGTGCCAGCAGCCTTCGGACTAGCGGGATTGGCGGGGAGCTGTTTTTT. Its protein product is CASSLRTSGIGGELFF.